This T cell receptor beta chain was retrieved from a study of T cells in Graves' hyperthyroidism and ophthalmopathy. As for the study in general: Peripheral blood samples were taken at initial diagnosis, prior to any treatment.

The length of the CDR3 is 13 residues. Germline lookup yields CDR1 SGDLS and CDR2 YYNGEE. V gave up 3 bases and J gave up 9 bases, with 13 bases separating them. Amplified TCR beta CDR3 regions came from RNA transcripts. HTBI primers were employed in a first-round RT-PCR of the TCR CDR3. TCRdb called the multiplex PCR reads again in MiXCR, with one record for every CDR3 protein. The sample consists of 460,000 or so distinct CDR3 sequences, 13% to 15% of them appearing once. A patient was excluded if there was uncontrolled infection, other autoimmune disease, pregnancy or lactation. Diagnoses were established using clinical symptoms, serum thyroxine and TRAb, thyroid ultrasound and orbital computed tomography. Isolation of PBMCs was performed on about 10 ml fresh peripheral blood.

The sequence derives from a woman aged 18-29 years with Graves' hyperthyroidism. The sequenced sample consisted of blood. The rearrangement uses TRBV9 and TRBJ1-5; no clear D. CDR3 bases: TGTGCCAGCAGCGCGTCGGCGAAGTGGCCCCAGCATTTT. The encoded protein is CASSASAKWPQHF.